This TCR beta chain is from a study of blood T cell repertoires in COVID-19. Study-wide context: The origin of the acute and convalescent COVID-19 samples was the United States, Italy and Spain. Nucleic acid was either cDNA or gDNA, and it came from T cells, B-cell-depleted T cells, or PBMCs.

Under the authors' procedure: Reference gene primer amplification gave estimated nucleated cell counts. Generated by immunoSEQ multiplex PCR, the TCRdb table keeps only in-frame clones and is missing some. V and J calls and clone size are those listed in that table; D and trimming were worked out from the DNA. The profile shows about 210,000 clones, about 90% of them singletons. The germline CDR1 and CDR2 sequences are LGHNA and YSLEER. With V trimmed by 1 base and J by 1 base, 4 bases remained unmatched. The CDR3 is made up of 17 amino acids. This clone was observed once. The chain joins TRBV4-3 to TRBJ2-4, with 10 bases lining up with TRBD1. Specimen: peripheral blood. This TCR came from a man younger than 35 with active or convalescent COVID-19. CDR3 residues: CASSQGRTGGAKNIQYF. CDR3 coding DNA: TGCGCCAGCAGCCAAGGCAGGACAGGGGGGGCCAAAAACATTCAGTACTTC.